The 31 T cell receptor beta chains given below trace back to one sample, sequenced in a study of human T cells and chemical hapten exposure. Each CDR3 protein gets one entry after TCRdb re-called the RACE reads with MiXCR. The data hold under 400,000 distinct CDR3 sequences, with roughly 4.6% observed a single time. This sample's time point: pre-sensitization, week 0. Treatment here: therapeutic diphenylcyclopropenone sensitization with weekly scalp DPC. This specimen consisted of whole blood, obtained in connection with sensitization to the hapten diphenylcyclopropenone (DPC). The receptors derive from a woman aged 50 to 60 with alopecia areata. Some clones in this sample may be carry-over from other donors' samples.

This clonotype was seen ten or more times. The rearrangement joins TRBV10-2 to TRBJ2-3; D is uncertain. Germline V gene sequence: CDR1 WSHSY, CDR2 SAAADI. The CDR3 spans 15 residues. V was trimmed by 4 bases and J by 1 base, leaving 12 bases between them. The CDR3: CASSGRTEGTDTQYF. The DNA for the CDR3 is TGCGCCAGCAGTGGGCGAACTGAGGGCACAGATACGCAGTATTTT.

This clonotype was picked up many times. The chain links TRBV4-3 to TRBJ2-3; 10 nucleotides match TRBD2. CDR3 length: 16 residues. Per the germline V gene, CDR1 is LGHNA and CDR2 is YSLEER. V lost 5 bases to trimming and J lost 4 bases; unmatched junction nucleotides: 9. The chain's CDR3 is CASSGLGTSASDTQYF. Written as DNA, the CDR3 is TGCGCCAGCAGCGGACTAGGGACTAGCGCCTCAGATACGCAGTATTTT.

This clonotype occurred many times. The chain couples TRBV20-1 to TRBJ1-1; 7 bases line up with TRBD1. This CDR3 spans 14 amino acids. Looked up from germline, CDR1 is DFQATT and CDR2 is SNEGSKA (reference sequence). Trimming cost V 6 bases and J 5 bases; bases outside gene matches: 12. Here the CDR3 reads CSASLPRGLTEAFF. As DNA, the CDR3 is TGCAGTGCATCGTTGCCTAGGGGGCTTACTGAAGCTTTCTTT.

This clonotype has ten or more counts. J is TRBJ2-1 and V is TRBV6-2 or TRBV6-3; weak D call: TRBD2 (5 bases). The CDR3 runs 15 residues. The germline gives CDR1 MNHEY, CDR2 SVGEGT. V gave up 2 bases and J gave up 6 bases, with 14 bases separating them. The CDR3 nucleotides are TGTGCCAGCAGTTACGGGTGGCTAGCAGGCAATGAGCAGTTCTTC. Translation gives CASSYGWLAGNEQFF.

The genes are TRBV6-2 or TRBV6-3 and TRBJ1-5, with D tentatively TRBD1 (5 bases). The CDR3 extends over 15 amino acids. Trimming removed 8 bases from V and 3 bases from J, with 17 bases in between. The germline V gene has CDR1 MNHEY and CDR2 SVGEGT. The CDR3 DNA reads TGTGCCAGCGGGGGGGGGACGAAGGACAATCAGCCCCAGCATTTT. Residues: CASGGGTKDNQPQHF.

This clonotype was seen more than once but under ten times. V gene TRBV18 combines with J gene TRBJ1-1; a weak D match, TRBD1 (5 bases). V lost 3 bases to trimming and J lost 7 bases, with 9 bases between them. This CDR3 has 12 amino acids. In germline, CDR1 is KGHSH, CDR2 LQKENI. CDR3 sequence (DNA): TGTGCCAGCTCACCGACAGTTCTTGAAGCTTTCTTT. Protein product: CASSPTVLEAFF.

This clonotype showed up just a few times. The chain is built from TRBV27 and TRBJ1-2; D remains ambiguous. CDR1 is MNHEY, CDR2 SMNVEV, per germline (reference sequence). The CDR3 consists of 17 residues. The germline V and J ends were trimmed by 3 bases and 2 bases, with 19 bases remaining between them. CDR3 in amino acids: CASSFLKGPHRNYGYTF. Written as DNA, the CDR3 is TGTGCCAGCAGTTTTCTCAAGGGCCCTCATAGGAACTATGGCTACACCTTC.

This clonotype was recorded many times. The chain links TRBV4-1 to TRBJ2-7, with TRBD2 matching 13 bases. The CDR3 contains 15 residues. V shed 0 bases and J 11 bases; nucleotides not matched to a gene: 7. Germline values: CDR1 MGHRA, CDR2 YSYEKL. The DNA of the CDR3 is TGCGCCAGCAGCCAAGAAGGACTAGCGGGGGTCCCGGAGTACTTC. Translating gives CASSQEGLAGVPEYF.

This clonotype was recorded at least ten times. The chain is built from TRBV7-2 and TRBJ1-1, with unresolved D. The V and J ends lost 0 bases and 5 bases respectively, with 4 bases between them. CDR1 and CDR2 from the germline V gene are SGHTA and FQGNSA. The CDR3 is 12 amino acids. CDR3 residues: CASSLALTEAFF. CDR3 sequence (DNA): TGTGCCAGCAGCTTAGCTTTAACTGAAGCTTTCTTT.

This chain links TRBV7-2 with TRBJ2-1; 10 positions match TRBD2. V was pared by 0 bases and J by 0 bases, with 11 bases of the junction left unmatched. The CDR3 runs 20 residues. The germline V gene has CDR1 SGHTA and CDR2 FQGNSA. The CDR3 spells CASSLAPSLAGDSSYNEQFF. CDR3 sequence (DNA): TGTGCCAGCAGCTTAGCGCCTAGTCTAGCGGGGGACAGCTCCTACAATGAGCAGTTCTTC. Looking up the rest from reference TRBV7-2 and TRBJ2-1 gives the full variable domain: GAGVSQSPSNKVTEKGKDVELRCDPISGHTALYWYRQSLGQGLEFLIYFQGNSAPDKSGLPSDRFSAERTGGSVSTLTIQRTQQEDSAVYLCASSLAPSLAGDSSYNEQFFGPGTRLTVL.

In this sample, this clonotype turned up many times. V usage is TRBV18 and J usage is TRBJ2-3; D ambiguous. Germline V CDR1 and CDR2: KGHSH, LQKENI. The CDR3 totals 14 residues. V was cut by 2 bases and J by 5 bases, with 11 bases left in between. The CDR3 DNA follows: TGTGCCAGCTCACCAGACACGGCAGGAGATACGCAGTATTTT. Protein sequence: CASSPDTAGDTQYF.

This clonotype was detected many times. This chain connects TRBV7-2 to TRBJ2-5; 11 nucleotides align to TRBD1. V lost 3 bases and J lost 5; bases outside the gene matches: 5. The germline V gene encodes CDR1 SGHTA and CDR2 FQGNSA. The length of the CDR3 is 15 residues. Here the CDR3 DNA reads TGTGCCAGCAGCTTTGGACAGGGGGCGCCTGAGACCCAGTACTTC. This translates into CASSFGQGAPETQYF.

This clonotype was seen at least ten times. CDR3 protein: CASRLGGGLNTEAFF. In DNA, the CDR3 is TGTGCCAGCAGGCTAGGAGGAGGACTAAACACTGAAGCTTTCTTT. The V and J genes are TRBV12-3 or TRBV12-4 and TRBJ1-1, with D hard to call. This CDR3 comprises 15 residues. V lost 6 bases and J lost 2, with 16 bases in between.

This chain joins TRBV9 and TRBJ1-1; 12 nucleotides line up with TRBD1. Germline V gene data show CDR1 as SGDLS and CDR2 as YYNGEE. Trimming took 3 bases from V and 5 from J; bases not matched to a gene: 8. CDR3 size: 16 residues. As DNA, the CDR3 is TGTGCCAGCAGCGCCCGGGACAGGGGGCTGGGGACTGAAGCTTTCTTT. Protein: CASSARDRGLGTEAFF.

This clonotype showed up many times. The chain recombines TRBV14 with TRBJ2-7, with no clear D. Trimming took off 4 bases at V and 3 bases at J, with 10 bases between the two ends. CDR1 is SGHDN and CDR2 is FVKESK in the germline V gene. The CDR3 has 13 residues. The CDR3 region is CASSPPTNYEQYF. The CDR3 bases are TGTGCCAGCAGCCCACCCACGAACTACGAGCAGTACTTC.

This chain uses TRBV12-3 or TRBV12-4 with TRBJ2-3; possible D gene TRBD2, 6 bases. V was pared by 5 bases and J by 6 bases, with 15 bases between. This CDR3 contains 14 residues. The CDR3 spells CASSPRPGRDTQYF. The CDR3 bases are TGTGCCAGCAGTCCCAGGCCAGGGAGGGATACGCAGTATTTT.

This clonotype was seen ten or more times. The V and J genes are TRBV10-3 and TRBJ2-2, with no clear D. CDR1 is ENHRY, CDR2 SYGVKD, per germline. V was cut by 6 bases and J by 0 bases, with 5 bases left in between. CDR3 length: 13 amino acids. CDR3 DNA sequence: TGTGCCATCAGCGAATCGAACACCGGGGAGCTGTTTTTT. It is translated as CAISESNTGELFF.

This clonotype occurred many times. The chain employs TRBV10-1 and TRBJ1-6; D remains unclear. V gave up 3 bases and J gave up 10 bases, with 10 bases separating them. The length of the CDR3 is 13 residues. CDR1 is WNHNN, CDR2 SYGVQD, per germline (reference sequence). CDR3 amino acids: CASSDAVRSPLHF. DNA of the CDR3: TGCGCCAGCAGTGATGCGGTCCGGTCACCCCTCCACTTT.

Notes on this clonotype: This may be a read error: a much more frequent sequence differs by one nucleotide. The CDR3 DNA follows: TGTGCCAGCAGCCAAACCACGGGGAAATCCTACAATGAGCAGTTCTTC. Amino acid sequence: CASSQTTGKSYNEQFF. The chain combines TRBV4-2 with TRBJ2-1; TRBD2 might be the D (5 bases). The length of the CDR3 is 16 residues. The germline V gene has CDR1 LGHNA and CDR2 YNFKEQ. V was cut by 2 bases and J by 1 base, with 12 bases left in between.

At least ten counts were recorded for this clonotype. The gene calls are TRBV20-1 and TRBJ1-5; 7 bases agree with TRBD1. Unmatched junction bases numbered 3, after V lost 6 bases and J lost 1 base. CDR1 and CDR2 (germline): DFQATT, SNEGSKA (reference sequence). The CDR3 spans 13 residues. The chain's CDR3 is CSAQGGSNQPQHF. The DNA of the CDR3 is TGCAGTGCCCAGGGGGGGAGCAATCAGCCCCAGCATTTT.

This clonotype was found a few times. This sequence joins TRBV29-1 and TRBJ2-7, with D perhaps assigned TRBD1 or TRBD2 (5 bases each). V lost 6 bases and J lost 2, with 14 bases in between. Per the germline V gene, CDR1 is SQVTM and CDR2 is ANQGSEA. The CDR3 has 13 amino acids. This chain's CDR3 is CSVIWGTTYEQYF. The DNA for the CDR3 is TGCAGCGTGATATGGGGGACCACCTACGAGCAGTACTTC.

This clonotype was detected only a few times. V and J are TRBV7-9 and TRBJ1-6; D perhaps matches TRBD1 (6 bases). Trimming took 4 bases from V and 7 from J, leaving 20 bases between them. The CDR3 runs 17 residues. Germline V CDR1 and CDR2: SEHNR, FQNEAQ (reference sequence). The CDR3 reads CASSSPPGHLSNSPLHF. The CDR3 DNA reads as TGTGCCAGCAGCTCCCCACCGGGACACCTGTCGAATTCACCCCTCCACTTT.

This clonotype has more than one count but fewer than ten. J is TRBJ1-3 and V is TRBV6-1; TRBD1 agrees at 10 bases. V lost 8 bases to trimming and J lost 1 base; unmatched junction nucleotides: 8. The CDR3 has 16 residues. Looked up from germline, CDR1 is MNHNS and CDR2 is SASEGT. The DNA of the CDR3 is TGTGCCAGCCTCCGGGACAGGGGACTTTCTGGAAACACCATATATTTT. Its translation is CASLRDRGLSGNTIYF.

The chain is built from TRBV20-1 and TRBJ2-7, with TRBD2 identical over 9 bases. The junction had 12 bases not matched to a gene; V was cut back by 3 bases and J by 6 bases. Germline V gene lookup returns CDR1 DFQATT and CDR2 SNEGSKA (reference sequence). The CDR3 consists of 15 residues. The CDR3 DNA follows: TGCAGTGCTAGCCCCCTTACGCGGGGGGGTTCCGAGCAGTACTTC. This sequence encodes CSASPLTRGGSEQYF.

In this sample, this clonotype turned up once. Mismatch with germline at one junction end may stem from a read error. The CDR3 DNA reads as TGCGCCAGCAGCTCAGGGACGGGGACTGAAGCTTACTTT. Residues: CASSSGTGTEAYF. V usage is TRBV5-1 and J usage is TRBJ1-1; D is possibly TRBD1 (5 bases). Germline loops: CDR1 SGHRS, CDR2 YFSETQ. CDR3 length equals 13 residues.

The chain links TRBV28 to TRBJ2-7; D uncertain. This CDR3 region has 14 residues. V lost 4 bases and J 2 bases, leaving 12 bases between the germline ends. Germline V gene sequence: CDR1 MDHEN, CDR2 SYDVKM. The CDR3 DNA is TGTGCCAGCAGTTCTACTCCCCGCCCCTACGAGCAGTACTTC. Translating gives CASSSTPRPYEQYF. The full variable domain, in which reference TRBV28 and TRBJ2-7 provide the parts outside the CDR3, is DVKVTQSSRYLVKRTGEKVFLECVQDMDHENMFWYRQDPGLGLRLIYFSYDVKMKEKGDIPEGYSVSREKKERFSLILESASTNQTSMYLCASSSTPRPYEQYFGPGTRLTVT.

This chain uses TRBV6-1 with TRBJ1-1; D uncertain. Germline V gene data show CDR1 as MNHNS and CDR2 as SASEGT. This CDR3 has 13 residues. V lost 7 bases and J 2 bases, leaving 11 bases between the germline ends. The CDR3 reads CASKAGLNTEAFF. In nucleotides, the CDR3 is TGTGCCAGCAAAGCAGGATTAAACACTGAAGCTTTCTTT.

This clonotype was detected many times. The chain couples TRBV12-3 or TRBV12-4 to TRBJ1-1; TRBD1 is a possible D gene (6 bases). This CDR3 spans 18 amino acids. V lost 2 bases and J 4 bases, leaving 23 bases between the germline ends. Here the CDR3 reads CASSLPSGRGGSSTEAFF. The CDR3, as DNA: TGTGCCAGCAGTTTACCGTCCGGGAGGGGGGGGAGTAGCACTGAAGCTTTCTTT.

This clonotype came up many times. The rearrangement links TRBV9 to TRBJ2-1, with 8 bases fitting TRBD1. V was pared by 3 bases and J by 0 bases, with 2 bases of the junction left unmatched. The V gene's germline CDR1 is SGDLS and CDR2 YYNGEE. The CDR3 totals 15 residues. In DNA, the CDR3 is TGTGCCAGCAGCGCGACAGGGGTCTCCTACAATGAGCAGTTCTTC. Amino acids: CASSATGVSYNEQFF.

This clonotype was detected a few times. The V and J genes are TRBV6-6 and TRBJ2-7; D ambiguous. The V end lost 2 bases, the J end lost 3 bases, and 14 bases lay between the germline ends. This CDR3 has 15 amino acids. Germline V CDR1 and CDR2: MNHNY, SVGAGI (reference sequence). The CDR3: CASSYPPGARYEQYF. The CDR3 coding sequence is TGTGCCAGCAGTTACCCCCCCGGAGCGCGCTACGAGCAGTACTTC.

J is TRBJ1-1 and V is TRBV12-3 or TRBV12-4; D call uncertain. The CDR3 contains 14 residues. V lost 3 bases, J lost 1 base, and 9 bases lay in between. The CDR3 here is CASSFSRWNTEAFF. In DNA, the CDR3 is TGTGCCAGCAGTTTCAGCAGGTGGAACACTGAAGCTTTCTTT.